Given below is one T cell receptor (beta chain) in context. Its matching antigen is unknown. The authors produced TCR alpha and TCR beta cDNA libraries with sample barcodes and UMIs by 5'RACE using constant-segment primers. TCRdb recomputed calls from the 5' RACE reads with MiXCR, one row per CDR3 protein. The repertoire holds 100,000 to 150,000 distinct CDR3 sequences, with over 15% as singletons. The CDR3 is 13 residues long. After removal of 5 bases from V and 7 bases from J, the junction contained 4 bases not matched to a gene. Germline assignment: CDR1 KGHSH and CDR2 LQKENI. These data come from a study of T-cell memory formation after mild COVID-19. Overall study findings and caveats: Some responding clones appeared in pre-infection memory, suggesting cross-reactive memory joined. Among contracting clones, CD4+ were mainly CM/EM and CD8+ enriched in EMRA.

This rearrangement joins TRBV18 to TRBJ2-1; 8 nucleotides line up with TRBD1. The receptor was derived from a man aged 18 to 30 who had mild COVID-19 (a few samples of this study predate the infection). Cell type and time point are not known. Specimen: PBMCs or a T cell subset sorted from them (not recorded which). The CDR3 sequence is CASSGQGLNEQFF. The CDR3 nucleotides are TGTGCCAGCTCAGGACAGGGCCTGAATGAGCAGTTCTTC.